Described below is a single T cell receptor beta chain sequence and its context. This record comes from a study of glioma-infiltrating T cells after dendritic cell vaccination. Only in-frame clones appear in the TCRdb table, and some are missing; sequencing was by immunoSEQ multiplex PCR. Of tens of thousands of clones listed, roughly four fifths were seen once; the top ten hold 2% to 2.5%. Trimming pared 4 bases from V and 0 bases from J, leaving 15 bases between. CDR1 is LGHNT and CDR2 is FRNRAP in the germline V gene. The CDR3 runs to 16 residues. Source: blood, taken before dendritic cell vaccination. The chain couples TRBV12-5 to TRBJ1-1; D may be TRBD1 (5 bases). The source of this sequence is a human donor with glioblastoma. The CDR3 sequence: CASGSPGGTLNTEAFF. DNA for the CDR3: TGTGCTAGTGGTTCCCCCGGGGGAACCCTGAACACTGAAGCTTTCTTT. Together with reference TRBV12-5 and TRBJ1-1, the CDR3 gives the full variable domain: DARVTQTPRHKVTEMGQEVTMRCQPILGHNTVFWYRQTMMQGLELLAYFRNRAPLDDSGMPKDRFSAEMPDATLATLKIQPSEPRDSAVYFCASGSPGGTLNTEAFFGQGTRLTVV.